The 15 T cell receptor beta chains below all came from one sample that was sequenced in a study of human T cells and chemical hapten exposure. The template was total RNA from unfractionated whole blood. Individual cDNA molecules (in the library) carried attached unique molecular identifiers. Each CDR3 protein is one row after TCRdb ran MiXCR on the reads. The sample holds about 120,000 distinct CDR3 sequences, 8% to 9.5% seen once. Material for sequencing was whole blood. These TCRs come from a human donor in good health. Some clones in this sample may be carry-over from other donors' samples.

This clonotype was counted a few times. The V and J genes are TRBV6-5 and TRBJ2-7; 9 bases agree with TRBD1. The CDR3 length is 15 residues. V was pared by 6 bases and J by 6 bases, with 12 bases of the junction left unmatched. Germline V gene sequence: CDR1 MNHEY, CDR2 SVGAGI. The CDR3, as DNA: TGTGCCAGCAGCCCCGAGCCGGGACAGGGTAGCGAGCAGTACTTC. It yields the protein CASSPEPGQGSEQYF.

This clonotype was seen ten or more times. The chain couples TRBV9 to TRBJ1-4; D is perhaps TRBD1 (5 bases). The CDR3 is 15 residues long. Trimming removed 0 bases from V and 8 bases from J, with 14 bases in between. The germline V gene has CDR1 SGDLS and CDR2 YYNGEE. The CDR3 DNA is TGTGCCAGCAGCGTAGAGGGCAGGGTGGAAGAAAAACTGTTTTTT. As protein: CASSVEGRVEEKLFF.

This clonotype showed up many times. The chain employs TRBV12-3 or TRBV12-4 and TRBJ2-7; no firm D call. The V end was cut by 1 base, the J end by 6 bases, with 7 bases between. CDR3 length: 12 amino acids. In DNA, the CDR3 is TGTGCCAGCAGTTTAGGTCACGGCGAGCAGTACTTC. Encoded protein: CASSLGHGEQYF.

In its sample, this clonotype was seen a few times. This rearrangement joins TRBV12-2 to TRBJ2-3; the tabulated D call, TRBD1, remains unverified against the DNA. TRBV12-2 is an annotated pseudogene. The CDR3 totals 16 residues. The CDR3 reads CASRLGGTLGTDTQYF. The CDR3, as DNA: TGTGCAAGTCGCTTAGGGGGGACCCTCGGGACAGATACGCAGTATTTT.

The J gene is TRBJ1-1, the V gene TRBV6-5; TRBD1 is a possible D gene (5 bases). Per germline, CDR1 MNHEY and CDR2 SVGAGI. V gave up 0 bases and J gave up 0 bases, with 14 bases separating them. The CDR3 has 17 amino acids. Written as DNA, the CDR3 is TGTGCCAGCAGTTACTCATTTGACGGACAAATGAACACTGAAGCTTTCTTT. Translation: CASSYSFDGQMNTEAFF.

The chain joins TRBV9 to TRBJ2-7; D uncertain. Germline V gives CDR1 SGDLS, CDR2 YYNGEE. CDR3 length: 15 amino acids. Trimming removed 0 bases at V and 1 base at J, with 11 bases between. The chain's CDR3 is CASSVETGRSYEQYF. The CDR3 coding sequence is TGTGCCAGCAGCGTAGAAACGGGTCGATCCTACGAGCAGTACTTC.

The V and J genes are TRBV5-1 and TRBJ1-2; D is uncertain. V was shortened by 1 base and J by 0 bases, with 7 bases between the two germline ends. This CDR3 has 14 amino acids. CDR1 and CDR2 from the germline V gene are SGHRS and YFSETQ. CDR3 bases: TGCGCCAGCAGCTTGACAGCAGCTAACTATGGCTACACCTTC. Its translation: CASSLTAANYGYTF.

This clonotype has a count of ten or more. The chain is built from TRBV19 and TRBJ2-7, with D tentatively TRBD1 (5 bases). Trimming stripped 5 bases from V and 2 bases from J, with 10 bases between. CDR1 and CDR2 (germline): LNHDA, SQIVND (reference sequence). The length of the CDR3 is 13 residues. The CDR3 region is CASSAGITYEQYF. DNA of the CDR3: TGTGCCAGTAGTGCAGGGATCACCTACGAGCAGTACTTC.

At least ten counts were recorded for this clonotype. The CDR3 DNA follows: TGTGCCATCAGCGATGGGGGCCCTGAAGCTTTCTTT. Translating gives CAISDGGPEAFF. V gene TRBV10-3 combines with J gene TRBJ1-1; maybe TRBD1 (6 bases). Germline lookup yields CDR1 ENHRY and CDR2 SYGVKD. This CDR3 has 12 amino acids. The germline V and J ends were trimmed by 6 bases and 6 bases, with 11 bases remaining between them.

This rearrangement joins TRBV18 to TRBJ2-1; 7 bases agree with TRBD2. The CDR3 sequence is 15 residues long. Germline V CDR1 and CDR2: KGHSH, LQKENI. The ends lost 2 bases at V and 6 bases at J; junction bases unmatched: 7. The CDR3: CASSPTASGLNEQFF. Here the CDR3 DNA reads TGTGCCAGCTCACCAACGGCTAGCGGCCTCAATGAGCAGTTCTTC.

The chain uses TRBV6-1 and TRBJ2-3, with 11 bases matching TRBD2. Trimming at V came to 5 bases and at J to 4 bases, leaving 8 bases not matched to a gene. This CDR3 has 16 amino acids. Looked up from germline, CDR1 is MNHNS and CDR2 is SASEGT. The CDR3: CASSPIAGGPADTQYF. As DNA, the CDR3 is TGTGCCAGCAGTCCCATAGCGGGAGGGCCCGCAGATACGCAGTATTTT.

This clonotype has a handful of counts. V gene TRBV5-1 combines with J gene TRBJ2-1; no firm D call. Trimming cost V 1 base and J 0 bases, with 8 bases left between them. Germline assignment: CDR1 SGHRS and CDR2 YFSETQ. This CDR3 contains 15 residues. CDR3 protein: CASSLLGNSYNEQFF. The DNA for the CDR3 is TGCGCCAGCAGCTTGTTGGGAAACTCCTACAATGAGCAGTTCTTC.

This clonotype was counted many times. This chain links TRBV2 with TRBJ2-7, with D hard to call. The CDR3 has 12 residues. V lost 7 bases, J lost 6 bases, and 13 bases lay in between. CDR1 and CDR2 (germline): SNHLY, FYNNEI. The CDR3 spells CASTRSSLEQYF. The CDR3 nucleotides read TGTGCCAGCACCCGATCCTCCCTCGAGCAGTACTTC.

V gene TRBV6-2 or TRBV6-3 combines with J gene TRBJ2-7; 9 bases line up with TRBD1. Looked up from germline, CDR1 is MNHEY and CDR2 is SVGEGT. The CDR3 contains 15 residues. Trimming at V came to 0 bases and at J to 2 bases, leaving 2 bases not matched to a gene. Here the CDR3 reads CASSYSGTGTYEQYF. Written as DNA, the CDR3 is TGTGCCAGCAGTTACTCCGGGACAGGGACCTACGAGCAGTACTTC.

This clonotype has at least ten counts. This rearrangement joins TRBV4-1 to TRBJ2-7, with 8 bases fitting TRBD1. The germline V gene has CDR1 MGHRA and CDR2 YSYEKL. J was trimmed by 4 bases and V by 5 bases; bases with no gene match: 10. This CDR3 contains 15 residues. The CDR3 nucleotides read TGCGCCAGCAGCGCCTACGCGGGACAGGCGTACGAGCAGTACTTC. Its protein product is CASSAYAGQAYEQYF.